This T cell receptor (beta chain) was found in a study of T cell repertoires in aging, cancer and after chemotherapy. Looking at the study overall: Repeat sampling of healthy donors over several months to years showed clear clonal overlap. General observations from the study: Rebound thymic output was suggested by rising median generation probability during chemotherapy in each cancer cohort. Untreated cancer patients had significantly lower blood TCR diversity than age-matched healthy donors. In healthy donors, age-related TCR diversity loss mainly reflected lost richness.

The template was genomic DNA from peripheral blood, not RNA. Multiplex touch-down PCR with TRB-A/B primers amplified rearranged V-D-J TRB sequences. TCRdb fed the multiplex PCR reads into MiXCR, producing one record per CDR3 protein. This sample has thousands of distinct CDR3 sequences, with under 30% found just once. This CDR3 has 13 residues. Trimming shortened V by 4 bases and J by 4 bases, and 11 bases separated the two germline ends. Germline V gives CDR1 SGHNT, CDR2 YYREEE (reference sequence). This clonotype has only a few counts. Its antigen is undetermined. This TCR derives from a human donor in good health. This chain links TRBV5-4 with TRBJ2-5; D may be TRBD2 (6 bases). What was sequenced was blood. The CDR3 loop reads CASSPAGGETQYF. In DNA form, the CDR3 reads TGTGCCAGCAGCCCGGCCGGGGGAGAGACCCAGTACTTC. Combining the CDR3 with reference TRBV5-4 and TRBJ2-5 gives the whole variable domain ETGVTQSPTHLIKTRGQQVTLRCSSQSGHNTVSWYQQALGQGPQFIFQYYREEENGRGNFPPRFSGLQFPNYSSELNVNALELDDSALYLCASSPAGGETQYFGPGTRLLVL.